These 8 T cell receptor beta chains were all obtained from the same sample, sequenced in a study of low-dose radiotherapy and immunotherapy resistance in tumors. Time point given: before trial treatment. Primers targeting TRAV and TRBV primed first-strand cDNA, covering alpha and beta chains. For amplifying TCRs, the PCR ran for approximately 18 cycles with Phusion, which was used together with a constant-region primer and the adapter on the V primers. TCRdb called the reads again in MiXCR, with one record for every CDR3 protein. Among 85,000 to 100,000 distinct CDR3 sequences, 9.4% were seen once, and the ten largest hold around 1%. The sequenced sample was PBMCs, obtained before treatment. These receptors originate from a male donor with prostate cancer.

This clonotype was seen repeatedly, ten times or more. This chain joins TRBV20-1 and TRBJ2-7, with 9 bases that match TRBD2. The CDR3 consists of 15 residues. V dropped 2 bases and J dropped 3; count of bases not matched to a gene: 8. The germline CDR1 and CDR2 sequences are DFQATT and SNEGSKA (reference sequence). This chain's CDR3 is CSARNSGSGFYEQYF. The CDR3 region has the DNA TGCAGTGCTAGAAATAGCGGGAGTGGCTTCTACGAGCAGTACTTC.

This clonotype was seen repeatedly, ten times or more. The rearrangement uses TRBV6-6 and TRBJ1-1; 9 nucleotides line up with TRBD1. There are 15 residues in the CDR3. The germline CDR1 and CDR2 sequences are MNHNY and SVGAGI (reference sequence). V was clipped by 6 bases and J by 7 bases; unmatched bases: 12. CDR3 protein: CASRDQTGGESEAFF. The DNA of the CDR3 is TGTGCCAGCAGGGACCAAACAGGGGGCGAGAGTGAAGCTTTCTTT.

This clonotype was picked up many times. The chain links TRBV30 to TRBJ2-6; no clear D. V lost 3 bases, J lost 1 base, and 10 bases lay in between. CDR3 size: 15 residues. Germline CDR1 reads GTSNPN; CDR2 reads SVGIG (reference sequence). CDR3 sequence (DNA): TGTGCCTGGAGGCTTGAGGAGTCTGGGGCCAACGTCCTGACTTTC. This translates into CAWRLEESGANVLTF.

This clonotype has ten or more counts. The V gene is TRBV20-1, the J gene TRBJ2-1; D ambiguous. With 1 base removed from V and 3 bases from J, the gap between germline ends came to 10 bases. CDR3 length: 14 residues. Germline lookup yields CDR1 DFQATT and CDR2 SNEGSKA (reference sequence). CDR3 sequence reads: CSARAGQDYNEQFF. The CDR3 bases are TGCAGTGCTAGAGCGGGCCAGGACTACAATGAGCAGTTCTTC.

Ten or more counts support this clonotype. J is TRBJ2-3 and V is TRBV28, with D possibly being TRBD1 (6 bases). The CDR3 is 13 amino acids. V was cut by 5 bases and J by 7 bases, with 13 bases left in between. Looked up from germline, CDR1 is MDHEN and CDR2 is SYDVKM. This CDR3 is CASSHRDPNTQYF. CDR3 nucleotide sequence: TGTGCCAGCAGTCACAGGGACCCGAATACGCAGTATTTT.

The sample holds many counts of this clonotype. The rearrangement links TRBV14 to TRBJ1-1; D not resolved. In germline, CDR1 is SGHDN, CDR2 FVKESK. This CDR3 has 13 residues. V was pared by 5 bases and J by 0 bases, with 7 bases between. The CDR3 spells CASSKSMNTEAFF. The CDR3 DNA is TGTGCCAGCAGCAAATCAATGAACACTGAAGCTTTCTTT.

This clonotype has ten or more counts. V usage is TRBV7-2 and J usage is TRBJ2-3; D is perhaps TRBD2 (6 bases). The CDR3 is made up of 16 amino acids. V lost 2 bases and J lost 0, with 12 bases in between. Germline V lookup: CDR1 SGHTA, CDR2 FQGNSA. The CDR3, as DNA: TGTGCCAGCAGCTTATATCTAGCGACTAGCACAGATACGCAGTATTTT. Translated: CASSLYLATSTDTQYF.

This rearrangement joins TRBV28 to TRBJ2-4, with 10 bases that match TRBD2. The germline V gene has CDR1 MDHEN and CDR2 SYDVKM. V was pared by 7 bases and J by 2 bases, with 5 bases of the junction left unmatched. This CDR3 is 15 amino acids long. The CDR3 loop is CASTLAGASKNIQYF. CDR3 coding DNA: TGTGCCAGCACCCTAGCGGGGGCTTCCAAAAACATTCAGTACTTC.